Given below is one TCR beta chain in context. In this sample, this clonotype turned up a few times. The antigen it recognizes is unknown. No quality values exist for individual bases; no much larger clone is one base distant. Ficoll-Paque density gradient centrifugation was used to isolate PBMCs. Sequencing was carried out with an Illumina NovaSeq 6000. TCRalpha and TCRbeta cDNA libraries were constructed by 5'RACE with constant-segment primers, with sample barcodes and unique molecular identifiers being introduced. RNA was extracted from every sample with Trizol reagent. Library amplification was performed in two PCR steps, and a second sample barcode and Illumina TruSeq adapters were introduced in the second step. Sequencing of the libraries was done on an Illumina NovaSeq, producing 2 x 150 bp paired-end reads. On the authors' methods: Reads were demultiplexed and collapsed into UMI-guided consensus sequences with migec v1.2.7. Using mixcr v2.1.11, the UMI consensuses were aligned to TRA and TRB V and J templates and assembled into clonotypes. A clonotype was counted as expanded or contracted only when both edgeR and NoisET called the clonotype significant, with the noise models trained on biological replicates. For edgeR calls, a false discovery rate-adjusted p below 0.01 and a log2 fold-change threshold of 1 were applied. As an exploratory analysis of dynamics, max-normalized trajectories of the 1000 most abundant clonotypes were examined by PCA with hierarchical clustering. Each responding clone was given a CD4 or CD8 phenotype based on the CD4+ and CD8+ repertoires, which had been sequenced separately. TCRdb took the public reads, trimmed them with fastp at Q25, ran MiXCR for clone calling and kept in-frame beta chains. Here each entry gathers all rows of one CDR3 protein and keeps the most common genes and DNA. None of the V and J calls come from the authors' own analysis; TCRdb made them. The sample table lists approximately 150,000 distinct CDR3 sequences, about 19% of them with a count of one. The biggest ten clones account for around 2.5% of the sample.

The sample is drawn from a study of T-cell memory formation after mild COVID-19 (dated by TCRdb to about 2021). A note on the overall study: Most TCR sequence clusters were specific to one of the two donors. T-cell clones expanding and contracting after mild COVID-19 in two donors were tracked by longitudinal TCRalpha and TCRbeta repertoire sequencing. The cohort comprised two young, previously healthy adult volunteers, one female and one male.

Findings and caveats that apply to the study as a whole: Contracting CD4+ clones were located mainly in the CM and EM memory subsets, whereas CD8+ clones were found to be enriched in EMRA. The detection of some responding clones in pre-infection memory suggests that pre-existing cross-reactive memory T cells joined the SARS-CoV-2 response. Clones contracting from day 15 to 85 had balanced CD4/CD8 phenotypes, while a second wave expanding from day 15 to 37 was biased towards CD4+. The study covered only a couple of mild cases, and larger cohorts including severe cases with pre-infection samples were considered necessary. Whether the second-wave clones peaking on day 37 were SARS-CoV-2 specific was not confirmed.

This clonotype originated in an adult woman who had mild COVID-19 (a few samples of this study predate the infection). The sample titles of this study are shuffled in the database, so cell type and time point are left out; the donor was told from shared clones. The sequenced material came from PBMCs or a T cell subset sorted from them (not recorded which).

The CDR3 is CSFLAKNIQYF. The DNA sequence is as follows: TGCAGTTTCTTAGCCAAAAACATTCAGTACTTC. Here the chain combines TRBV29-1 and TRBJ2-4; no D gene is confidently identified. The CDR3 goes from the cysteine to the phenylalanine over 11 residues. Only the CDR3 part of the read is kept: 33 bases, read in frame from the first base. The germline V gene gives CDR1 as SQVTM and CDR2 as ANQGSEA.